This entry lists 7 T cell receptor beta chains sequenced from one sample in a study of blood T cell repertoires in COVID-19. Measured with immunoSEQ multiplex PCR; TCRdb has only the in-frame clones, and not every one. The sample shows about 68,000 clones, roughly nine tenths of them seen only once. The sequenced sample was peripheral blood. Receptors were obtained from a man in his fifties or sixties with acute or convalescent COVID-19.

J is TRBJ2-3 and V is TRBV7-9; 11 nucleotides line up with TRBD2. The germline V gene encodes CDR1 SEHNR and CDR2 FQNEAQ (reference sequence). The length of the CDR3 is 16 residues. The J segment lost 2 bases and the V segment lost 5 bases, leaving 6 bases of the junction unmatched. The CDR3 loop is CASSRGTSGATDTQYF. CDR3 DNA: TGTGCCAGCAGCCGCGGGACTAGCGGTGCCACAGATACGCAGTATTTT.

The rearrangement links TRBV10-3 to TRBJ2-1, with TRBD2 identical over 7 bases. CDR3 length equals 14 residues. Germline CDR1 reads ENHRY; CDR2 reads SYGVKD. The CDR3 region is CASERDSSYNEQFF. The CDR3 DNA follows: TGTGCGAGCGAGCGGGATAGCTCCTACAATGAGCAGTTCTTC.

The rearrangement joins TRBV6-6 to TRBJ1-1; TRBD1 matches 8 bases. Losses at the gene ends were 2 bases for V and 1 base for J; bases not matched to a gene: 6. Germline values: CDR1 MNHNY, CDR2 SVGAGI (reference sequence). The CDR3 sequence is 16 residues long. The CDR3 nucleotides read TGTGCCAGCAGTTACGGTACAGGGGGTCAGAACACTGAAGCTTTCTTT. Encoded protein: CASSYGTGGQNTEAFF.

The V call is TRBV27, the J call TRBJ2-7, with 8 positions matching TRBD1. Germline CDR1 and CDR2: MNHEY and SMNVEV (reference sequence). This CDR3 has 15 amino acids. J was trimmed by 2 bases and V by 5 bases; bases with no gene match: 8. The DNA for the CDR3 is TGTGCCAGCAGTCCCAGGACAGGGTGGGCCTACGAGCAGTACGTC. Translated, it gives CASSPRTGWAYEQYV.

The J gene is TRBJ1-4, the V gene TRBV30; weak D call: TRBD1 (6 bases). Germline CDR1 is GTSNPN and CDR2 is SVGIG (reference sequence). Trimming removed 1 base at V and 0 bases at J, with 12 bases between. The CDR3 has 16 amino acids. The CDR3 DNA sequence: TGTGCCTGGAGTGAACCCGCAGGGGCAACTAATGAAAAACTGTTTTTT. Protein: CAWSEPAGATNEKLFF.

The gene calls are TRBV19 and TRBJ1-2; D perhaps matches TRBD1 (6 bases). V was cut by 6 bases and J by 7 bases, with 12 bases left in between. Germline assignment: CDR1 LNHDA and CDR2 SQIVND (reference sequence). The CDR3 spans 12 residues. CDR3 bases: TGTGCCAGTAGGTCAGGGGTAGGTGGCTACACCTTC. Protein sequence: CASRSGVGGYTF. The full variable domain, rest sourced from reference TRBV19 and TRBJ1-2, is DGGITQSPKYLFRKEGQNVTLSCEQNLNHDAMYWYRQDPGQGLRLIYYSQIVNDFQKGDIAEGYSVSREKKESFPLTVTSAQKNPTAFYLCASRSGVGGYTFGSGTRLTVV.

The CDR3 here is CGASGNYGYTF. The CDR3 DNA is TGTGGAGCCTCGGGTAACTATGGCTACACCTTC. This chain links TRBV28 with TRBJ1-2, with D unclear. The CDR3 consists of 11 residues. Germline CDR1 is MDHEN and CDR2 is SYDVKM.